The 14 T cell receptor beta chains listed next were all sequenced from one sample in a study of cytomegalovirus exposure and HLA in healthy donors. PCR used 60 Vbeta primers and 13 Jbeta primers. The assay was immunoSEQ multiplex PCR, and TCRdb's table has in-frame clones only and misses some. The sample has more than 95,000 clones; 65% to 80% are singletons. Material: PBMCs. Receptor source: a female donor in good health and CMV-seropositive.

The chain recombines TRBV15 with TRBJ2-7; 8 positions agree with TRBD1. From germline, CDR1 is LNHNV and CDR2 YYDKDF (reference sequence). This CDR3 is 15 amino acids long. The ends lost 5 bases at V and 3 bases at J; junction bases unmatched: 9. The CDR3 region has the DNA TGTGCCACCAGCGCAAGGACAGGGTTCGACTACGAGCAGTACTTC. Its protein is CATSARTGFDYEQYF.

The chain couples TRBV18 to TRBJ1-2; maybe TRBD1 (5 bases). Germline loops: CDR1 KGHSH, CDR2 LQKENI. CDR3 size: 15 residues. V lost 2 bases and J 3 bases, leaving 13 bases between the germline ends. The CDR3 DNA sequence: TGTGCCAGCTCACCAACGGGGACGGGGGACTATGGCTACACCTTC. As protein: CASSPTGTGDYGYTF.

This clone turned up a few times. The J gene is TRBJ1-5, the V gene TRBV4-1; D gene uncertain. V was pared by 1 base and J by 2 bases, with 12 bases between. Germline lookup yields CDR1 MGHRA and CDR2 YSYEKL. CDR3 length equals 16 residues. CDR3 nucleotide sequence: TGCGCCAGCAGCCAAGTGGCGGGGTTCGGCAATCAGCCCCAGCATTTT. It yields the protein CASSQVAGFGNQPQHF.

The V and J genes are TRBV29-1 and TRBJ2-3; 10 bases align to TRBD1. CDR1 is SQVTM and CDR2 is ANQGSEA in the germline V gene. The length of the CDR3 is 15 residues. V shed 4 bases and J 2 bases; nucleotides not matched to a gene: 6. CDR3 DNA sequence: TGCAGCGTTGGACAGGGGGCGTTATTCACAGATACGCAGTATTTT. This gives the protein CSVGQGALFTDTQYF.

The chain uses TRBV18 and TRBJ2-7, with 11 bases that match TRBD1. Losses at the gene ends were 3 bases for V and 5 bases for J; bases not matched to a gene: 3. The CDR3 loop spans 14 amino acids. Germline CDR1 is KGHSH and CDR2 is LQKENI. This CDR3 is CASSPRDRGNEQYF. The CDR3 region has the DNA TGTGCCAGCTCACCCCGGGACAGGGGGAACGAGCAGTACTTC.

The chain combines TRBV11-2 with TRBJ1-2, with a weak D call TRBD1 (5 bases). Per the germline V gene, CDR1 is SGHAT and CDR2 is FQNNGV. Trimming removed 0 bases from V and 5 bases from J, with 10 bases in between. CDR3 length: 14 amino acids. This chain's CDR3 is CASSLERGGYGYTF. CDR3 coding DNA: TGTGCCAGCAGCTTAGAGAGGGGAGGATATGGCTACACCTTC.

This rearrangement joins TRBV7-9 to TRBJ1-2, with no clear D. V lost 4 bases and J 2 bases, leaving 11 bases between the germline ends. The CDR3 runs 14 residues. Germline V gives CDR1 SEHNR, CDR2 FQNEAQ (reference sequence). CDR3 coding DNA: TGTGCCAGCAGCTCAGTTGCTTTAAACTATGGCTACACCTTC. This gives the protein CASSSVALNYGYTF.

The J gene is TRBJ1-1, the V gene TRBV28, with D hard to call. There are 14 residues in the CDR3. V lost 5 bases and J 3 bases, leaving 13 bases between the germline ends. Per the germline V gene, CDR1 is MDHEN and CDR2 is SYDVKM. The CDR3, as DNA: TGTGCCAGCAGTCCCATCCGGCGGTACACTGAAGCTTTCTTT. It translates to CASSPIRRYTEAFF. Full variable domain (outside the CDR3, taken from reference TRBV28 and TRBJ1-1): DVKVTQSSRYLVKRTGEKVFLECVQDMDHENMFWYRQDPGLGLRLIYFSYDVKMKEKGDIPEGYSVSREKKERFSLILESASTNQTSMYLCASSPIRRYTEAFFGQGTRLTVV.

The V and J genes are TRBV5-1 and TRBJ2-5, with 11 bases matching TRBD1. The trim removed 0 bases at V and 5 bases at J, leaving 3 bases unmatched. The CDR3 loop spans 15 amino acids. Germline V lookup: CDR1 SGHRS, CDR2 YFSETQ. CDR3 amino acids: CASSLGTGGRETQYF. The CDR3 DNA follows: TGCGCCAGCAGCTTGGGGACAGGGGGCCGGGAGACCCAGTACTTC.

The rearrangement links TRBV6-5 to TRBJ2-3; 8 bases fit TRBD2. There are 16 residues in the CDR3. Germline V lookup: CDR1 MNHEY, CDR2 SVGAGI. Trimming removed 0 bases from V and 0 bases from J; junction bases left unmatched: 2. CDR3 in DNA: TGTGCCAGCAGTTACTCACTAGCGGCTAGCACAGATACGCAGTATTTT. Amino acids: CASSYSLAASTDTQYF.

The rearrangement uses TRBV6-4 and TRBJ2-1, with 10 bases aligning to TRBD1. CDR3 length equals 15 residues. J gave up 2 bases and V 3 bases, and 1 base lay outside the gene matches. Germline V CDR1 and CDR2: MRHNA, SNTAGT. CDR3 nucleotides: TGTGCCAGCAGTGAAGGGACAGGGGCCTACAATGAGCAGTTCTTC. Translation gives CASSEGTGAYNEQFF.

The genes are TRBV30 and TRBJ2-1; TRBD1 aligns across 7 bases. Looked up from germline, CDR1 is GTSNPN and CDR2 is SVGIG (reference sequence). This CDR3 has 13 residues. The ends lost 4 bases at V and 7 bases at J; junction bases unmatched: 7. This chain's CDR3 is CAWIPTGRNEQFF. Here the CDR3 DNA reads TGTGCCTGGATCCCGACAGGGCGGAATGAGCAGTTCTTC.

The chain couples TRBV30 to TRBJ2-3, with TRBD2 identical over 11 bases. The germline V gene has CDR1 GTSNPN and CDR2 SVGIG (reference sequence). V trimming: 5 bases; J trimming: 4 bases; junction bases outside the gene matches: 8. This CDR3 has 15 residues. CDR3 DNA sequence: TGTGCCTGGGCTGTAGCGGGAGGGGTGTCAGATACGCAGTATTTT. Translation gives CAWAVAGGVSDTQYF.

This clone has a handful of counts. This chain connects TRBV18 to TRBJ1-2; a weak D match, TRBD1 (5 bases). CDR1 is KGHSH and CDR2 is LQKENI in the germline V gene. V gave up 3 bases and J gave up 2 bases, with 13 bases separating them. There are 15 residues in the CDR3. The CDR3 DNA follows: TGTGCCAGCTCACCGGGGCGCGGACAAAACTATGGCTACACCTTC. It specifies CASSPGRGQNYGYTF.